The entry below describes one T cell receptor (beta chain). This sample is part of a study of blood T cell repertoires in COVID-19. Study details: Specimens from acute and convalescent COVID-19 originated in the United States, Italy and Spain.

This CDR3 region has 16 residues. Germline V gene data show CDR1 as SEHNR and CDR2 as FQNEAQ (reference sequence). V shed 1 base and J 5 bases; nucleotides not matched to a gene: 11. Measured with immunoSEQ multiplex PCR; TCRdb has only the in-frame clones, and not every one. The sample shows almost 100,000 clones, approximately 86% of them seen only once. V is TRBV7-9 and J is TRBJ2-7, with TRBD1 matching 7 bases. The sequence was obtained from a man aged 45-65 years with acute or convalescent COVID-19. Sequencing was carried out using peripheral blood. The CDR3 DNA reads TGTGCCAGCAGCTTAGGACCAGGGGGACCCAACGACGAGCAGTACTTC. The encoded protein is CASSLGPGGPNDEQYF.